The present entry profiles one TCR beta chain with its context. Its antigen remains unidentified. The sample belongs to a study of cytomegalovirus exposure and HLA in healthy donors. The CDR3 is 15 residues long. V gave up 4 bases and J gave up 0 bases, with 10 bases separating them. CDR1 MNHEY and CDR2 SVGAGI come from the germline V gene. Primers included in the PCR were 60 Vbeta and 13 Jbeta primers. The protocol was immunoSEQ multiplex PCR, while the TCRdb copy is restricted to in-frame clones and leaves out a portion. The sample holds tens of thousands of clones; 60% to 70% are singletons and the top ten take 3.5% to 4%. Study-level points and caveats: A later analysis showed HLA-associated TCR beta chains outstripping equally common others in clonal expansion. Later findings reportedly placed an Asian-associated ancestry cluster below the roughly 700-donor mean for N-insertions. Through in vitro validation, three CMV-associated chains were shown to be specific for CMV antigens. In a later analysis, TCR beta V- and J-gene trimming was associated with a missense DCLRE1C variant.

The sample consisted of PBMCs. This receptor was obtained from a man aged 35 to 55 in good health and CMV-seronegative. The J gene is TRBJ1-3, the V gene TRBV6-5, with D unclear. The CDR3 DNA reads TGTGCCAGCAGTTCTCAGGCGACCTCTGGAAACACCATATATTTT. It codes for CASSSQATSGNTIYF.